The present T cell receptor (beta chain) was sequenced within a study of shared clonotypes between healthy human individuals. To note about this clone: Its specificity is not known.

Sequenced by immunoSEQ multiplex PCR; TCRdb stores in-frame clones only, minus some. The sample lists more than 2 million clones, approximately 94% occurring once. Study results and limitations: The study found lower generation probabilities in non-shared clonotypes than in those shared by all four donors.

The clonotype was recovered from a man between 18 and 35 years old in good health. The sequenced sample consisted of naive CD4+ T cells sorted from blood. This sample's subset: CD45RA+ positively selected.

The CDR3 DNA reads TGTGCCAGCTCACACCCAGGGGGTGACACCGGGGAGCTGTTTTTT. It encodes CASSHPGGDTGELFF. The rearrangement joins TRBV18 to TRBJ2-2, with TRBD1 matching over 7 bases. This CDR3 has 15 residues. CDR1 is KGHSH, CDR2 LQKENI, per germline. V was pared by 4 bases and J by 3 bases, with 5 bases of the junction left unmatched.